These T cell receptor beta chains were read from a single sample in a study of T cell responses to AZD1222 COVID-19 vaccine. Repertoires were generated with immunoSEQ multiplex PCR, while TCRdb's copy carries only in-frame clones and drops some. Here the sample spans 110,000 or so clones, 86% being singletons. The source material was peripheral blood, sampled 28 days after the second AZD1222 dose. The origin of the receptors is an adult who received the AZD1222 COVID-19 vaccine. Each CDR3 is given with its conserved first and last residue. D genes are given only for firm matches. Size is omitted from some rows. Given values are once, few, many or a class for expanded clones.

>.|TRBV4-3|.|TRBJ1-2
TGCGCCAGCAGCCAGTACCTTAGGGGGAACTATTACGGCTACACCTTC
CASSQYLRGNYYGYTF
>.|TRBV6-5|TRBD1|TRBJ1-5
TGTGCCAGCAGCAAGGACAGGTTCAATCAGCCCCAGCATTTT
CASSKDRFNQPQHF
>once|TRBV28|TRBD1|TRBJ2-7
TGTGCCAGCAGTTTCATGCGGGCGGGACAGGAGGTCTCCTACGAGCAGTACTTC
CASSFMRAGQEVSYEQYF
>.|TRBV28|.|TRBJ1-1
TGTGCCAGCAGTTCCCCCGGGACTCCGACCGGGGACACTGAAGCTTTCTTT
CASSSPGTPTGDTEAFF
>.|TRBV4-2|.|TRBJ2-7
TGTGCCAGCAGCCAAGAAAGCCAGCGGACCGAGCAGTACTTC
CASSQESQRTEQYF
>.|TRBV30|TRBD2|TRBJ2-3
TGTGCCTGGAGTGGCGGGAGGGCCCCCAACACAGATACGCAGTATTTT
CAWSGGRAPNTDTQYF
>.|TRBV5-1|.|TRBJ1-3
TGCGCCAGCAGCTTGGACATGGTCCCCTCTGGAAACACCATATATTTT
CASSLDMVPSGNTIYF
>.|TRBV28|.|TRBJ1-4
TGTGCCAGCAGTTTCCACGGACTCGGAGAAAAACTGTTTTTT
CASSFHGLGEKLFF
>.|TRBV6-5|.|TRBJ1-2
TGTGCCAGCAGTTCCGGCCCAACCTCTAACTATGGCTACACCTTC
CASSSGPTSNYGYTF
>few|TRBV6-1|.|TRBJ2-6
TGTGCCAGCAGTGAAGCCAGCTCTGGGGCCAACGTCCTGACTTTC
CASSEASSGANVLTF
>.|TRBV7-9|.|TRBJ2-5
TGTGCCAGCAACCGGGGGGCACAAGAGACCCAGTACTTC
CASNRGAQETQYF
>few|TRBV7-9|.|TRBJ2-7
TGTGCCAGCAGCTTAGCGCACGGCGAGCAGTACTTC
CASSLAHGEQYF
>.|TRBV5-4|TRBD2|TRBJ2-1
TGTGCCAGCAGCCCATACAAACGACTAGCGGGGGGCCACTACAATGAGCAGTTCTTC
CASSPYKRLAGGHYNEQFF
>.|TRBV29-1|TRBD1|TRBJ1-2
TGCAGCGACGGCGGACAGGGGGGCGATGGCTACACCTTC
CSDGGQGGDGYTF
>.|TRBV12-3/TRBV12-4|.|TRBJ1-1
TGTGCCAGCAGCCCCCAGGAGAACACTGAAGCTTTCTTT
CASSPQENTEAFF
>.|TRBV4-1|TRBD2|TRBJ2-3
TGCGCCAGCAGCCAGGTTCGACTAGCGGATACACGAACAACTAGCACAGATACGCAGTATTTT
CASSQVRLADTRTTSTDTQYF
>.|TRBV3-1/TRBV3-2|.|TRBJ2-7
TGTGCCAGCAGCCAAGATGACAGGTCCTACGAGCAGTACTTC
CASSQDDRSYEQYF